The clone carrying this T cell receptor (beta chain) occurred many times. With 4 bases removed from V and 4 bases from J, the gap between germline ends came to 25 bases. This CDR3 has 19 amino acids. Germline V gene data show CDR1 as MGHRA and CDR2 as YSYEKL. This entry belongs to a study of T-cell memory formation after mild COVID-19. TCRdb used MiXCR to reprocess the 5' RACE reads, holding one entry per CDR3 protein. The sample yields approximately 560,000 distinct CDR3 sequences, approximately 15% seen once. The genes are TRBV4-1 and TRBJ2-2; either TRBD1 or TRBD2 may supply D (6 bases each). The sample comprised PBMCs or a T cell subset sorted from them (not recorded which). The clonotype originates from an adult woman who had mild COVID-19 (a few samples of this study predate the infection). Cell type and time point are not known. CDR3 coding DNA: TGCGCCAGCAGCCCACACCGGTTGGGGGCGGGGTTGGGCACCGGGGAGCTGTTTTTT. It is translated as CASSPHRLGAGLGTGELFF.